One sample yielded the 2 T cell receptor beta chains listed below, sequenced in a study of blood T cell repertoires in COVID-19. Generated by immunoSEQ multiplex PCR, the TCRdb table keeps only in-frame clones and is missing some. The repertoire holds tens of thousands of clones, 75% to 90% seen once, with 14% in the top ten. Sequenced sample: peripheral blood. All receptors come from a human donor in a cohort sampled during active COVID-19.

The V and J genes are TRBV27 and TRBJ2-7; 10 nucleotides line up with TRBD1. The V gene's germline CDR1 is MNHEY and CDR2 SMNVEV (reference sequence). The V segment lost 2 bases and the J segment 5 bases; nucleotides outside the gene matches: 9. CDR3 length: 16 amino acids. CDR3 region: CASSLIGTGVSNEQYF. The CDR3 bases are TGTGCCAGCAGTTTAATTGGGACAGGGGTGTCTAACGAGCAGTACTTC.

The chain has TRBV29-1 and TRBJ2-5; possible D gene TRBD1, 6 bases. This CDR3 region has 12 residues. Germline CDR1 SQVTM, CDR2 ANQGSEA. Between the trimmed V and J ends, which lost 4 bases and 2 bases, there was a span of 8 bases. CDR3 region: CSVGTAQETQYF. In nucleotides, the CDR3 is TGCAGCGTTGGGACAGCTCAAGAGACCCAGTACTTC.